What follows is one T cell receptor beta chain and its context. With 5 bases clipped from V and 4 bases from J, the junction kept 4 bases outside the gene matches. This CDR3 spans 13 amino acids. Germline loops: CDR1 MNHEY, CDR2 SVGAGI. This entry comes from a study of blood T cell repertoires in COVID-19. Sequencing used immunoSEQ multiplex PCR; TCRdb keeps in-frame clones, though not all of them. The repertoire consists of some 65,000 clones, with roughly three quarters occurring once and the leading ten covering around 6%. This chain links TRBV6-5 with TRBJ1-2; 7 bases align to TRBD1. The sequencing input was peripheral blood. This TCR derives from a woman in her seventies with acute or convalescent COVID-19. For the CDR3, the DNA is TGTGCCAGCAGTCCCGGGACAGTCTATGGCTACACCTTC. Residues: CASSPGTVYGYTF.